The rows below give T cell receptor beta chains drawn from one sample of a study of T cell responses to AZD1222 COVID-19 vaccine. TCRdb's table, derived via immunoSEQ multiplex PCR, lists solely in-frame clones and lacks some. The sample records about 94,000 clones, roughly 90% being singletons. The sequencing here drew on peripheral blood, taken on day 0 of AZD1222 vaccination. These receptor sequences come from an adult in good health. Both conserved end residues are part of each CDR3. Fields, in order: clone size, V gene, D gene, CDR3 protein. A D gene is named only where the DNA matches it firmly. Rows give clone size only sometimes, using once, few, many, or a class for an expanded clone.

>NA|TRBV13|NA
CASSRAQADTQYF
>NA|TRBV5-6|NA
CASSLGWLENTEAFF
>NA|TRBV5-1|TRBD2
CASKILAGGGEQFF
>NA|TRBV5-1|TRBD1
CASSIYRGPGNTIYF
>NA|TRBV11-2|TRBD2
CASSLPRAGGETQYF
>NA|TRBV15|NA
CATSKGGDYGYTF
>once|TRBV4-2|NA
CASSLEGRGEANYGYTF
>NA|TRBV5-1|NA
CASSTGQGRHSYEQYF
>NA|TRBV6-6|NA
CASSYSRTNEKLFF
>NA|TRBV6-2/TRBV6-3|NA
CASSYSVRRATNEKLFF
>NA|TRBV19|TRBD1
CASSSKGARPYEQYF
>NA|TRBV2|NA
CASTTNRADTIYF
>NA|TRBV9|TRBD1
CASSSQGRNTETFF
>few|TRBV7-9|NA
CASSDQTTGPRGPQHF
>NA|TRBV9|TRBD1
CASTRTGALTSAFF
>NA|TRBV13|TRBD2
CASSLGRLRGSKNIQYF
>NA|TRBV7-2|TRBD2
CASSSGLAGATQYF
>NA|TRBV5-4|TRBD1
CASSLRTGGNEKLFF
>NA|TRBV7-7|TRBD2
CASSFGGTDTQYF
>NA|TRBV9|NA
CASSVEGNYGYTF
>NA|TRBV7-9|NA
CASSPGRVSSYNSPLHF
>NA|TRBV28|NA
CASSMIATNEKLFF